Sequencing of this T cell receptor (beta chain) was carried out in a study of molecular identifiers for immune sequencing clone quantification. The authors built bulk TCR libraries by previously described methods with listed TCR primers. TCRdb re-called the PCR reads through MiXCR, storing one row per CDR3 protein. The repertoire holds about 320,000 distinct CDR3 sequences, with about a fifth as singletons. CDR1 and CDR2 (germline): SGHVS, FNYEAQ. The V and J ends lost 4 bases and 8 bases respectively, with 8 bases between them. The CDR3 runs 11 residues. This clonotype was seen many times. The chain has TRBV7-6 and TRBJ1-1; no firm D call. This clonotype originated in a human donor in good health. Some libraries in this study had Jurkat cell RNA spiked in. What was sequenced was naive CD8+ T cells from blood, with Jurkat cell RNA spiked in. Subset of the sample: FACS-sorted CD8+CD4-CCR7+CD45RA+ naive T cells. For the CDR3, the DNA is TGTGCCAGCAGCTCGGACTTAGAAGCTTTCTTT. Translated: CASSSDLEAFF.